The clone carrying this T cell receptor beta chain was recorded many times. No antigen is known for it. Deletions cut 4 bases from V and 3 bases from J, with 12 bases between. The length of the CDR3 is 15 residues. Germline V gives CDR1 SEHNR, CDR2 FQNEAQ (reference sequence). This sample is part of a study of T cells in Graves' hyperthyroidism and ophthalmopathy. Study observations and caveats: Stable hyperthyroidism was separated from ophthalmopathy by a model based on 13 V-J features.

Exclusion criteria comprised uncontrolled infection, other autoimmune disease, pregnancy or lactation. For the diagnoses, clinical symptoms, serum thyroxine and TRAb, thyroid ultrasound and orbital computed tomography were used. Regions amplified from RNA transcripts were the TCR beta CDR3 regions. First-round RT-PCR targeting the TCR CDR3 was performed with the HTBI primer set. TCRdb re-called the multiplex PCR reads with MiXCR, one entry per CDR3 protein. The data show 550,000 to 600,000 distinct CDR3 sequences, with roughly 50% seen just once and under 20% held by the top ten. The specimen sequenced was peripheral blood or thyroid tissue (not recorded which). The TCR sequence derives from an adult woman with Graves' disease, either hyperthyroidism or ophthalmopathy (not recorded which). The gene calls are TRBV7-9 and TRBJ1-4; D unclear. CDR3 region: CASSSLGRANEKLFF. The CDR3 nucleotides are TGTGCCAGCAGCTCCCTCGGGCGGGCTAATGAAAAACTGTTTTTT. Combining the CDR3 with reference TRBV7-9 and TRBJ1-4 gives the whole variable domain DTGVSQNPRHKITKRGQNVTFRCDPISEHNRLYWYRQTLGQGPEFLTYFQNEAQLEKSRLLSDRFSAERPKGSFSTLEIQRTEQGDSAMYLCASSSLGRANEKLFFGSGTQLSVL.